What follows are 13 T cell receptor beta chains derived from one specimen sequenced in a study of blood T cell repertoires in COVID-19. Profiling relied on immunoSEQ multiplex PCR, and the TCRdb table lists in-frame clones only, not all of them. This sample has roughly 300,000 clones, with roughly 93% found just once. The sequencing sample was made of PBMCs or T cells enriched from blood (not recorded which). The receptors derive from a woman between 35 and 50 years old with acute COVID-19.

The CDR3 DNA reads as TGTGCCAGCAGCACTACGGGACAGGGTCGCTACACCTTC. It encodes CASSTTGQGRYTF. The rearrangement joins TRBV7-9 to TRBJ1-2, with TRBD1 matching over 9 bases. Germline V gives CDR1 SEHNR, CDR2 FQNEAQ (reference sequence). The CDR3 covers 13 residues. V dropped 5 bases and J dropped 9; count of bases not matched to a gene: 7.

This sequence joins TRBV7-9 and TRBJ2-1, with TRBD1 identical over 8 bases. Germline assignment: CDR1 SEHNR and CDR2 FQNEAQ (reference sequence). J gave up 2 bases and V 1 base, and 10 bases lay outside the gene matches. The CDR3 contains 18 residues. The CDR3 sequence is CASSLGTGFLGPYNEQFF. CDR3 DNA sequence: TGTGCCAGCAGCTTAGGGACAGGGTTTTTGGGGCCCTACAATGAGCAGTTCTTC.

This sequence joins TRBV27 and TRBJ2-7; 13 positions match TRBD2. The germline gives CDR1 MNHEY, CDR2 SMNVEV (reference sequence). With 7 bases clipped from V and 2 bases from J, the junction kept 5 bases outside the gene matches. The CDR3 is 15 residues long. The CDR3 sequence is CASNPLAGGTYEQYF. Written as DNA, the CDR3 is TGTGCCAGCAACCCACTAGCGGGAGGGACCTACGAGCAGTACTTC.

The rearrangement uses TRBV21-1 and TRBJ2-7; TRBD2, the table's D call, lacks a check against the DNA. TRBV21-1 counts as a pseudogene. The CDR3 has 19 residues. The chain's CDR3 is CASSEYSGLAGGSGYEQYF. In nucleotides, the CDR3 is TGTGCCAGCAGCGAGTATTCGGGACTAGCGGGAGGGAGCGGGTACGAGCAGTACTTC.

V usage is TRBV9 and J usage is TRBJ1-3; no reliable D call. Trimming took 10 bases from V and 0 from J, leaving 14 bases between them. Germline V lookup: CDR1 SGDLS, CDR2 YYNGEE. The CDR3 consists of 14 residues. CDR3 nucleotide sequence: TGTGCCTCATCCACCCAACTCTCTGGAAACACCATATATTTT. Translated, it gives CASSTQLSGNTIYF.

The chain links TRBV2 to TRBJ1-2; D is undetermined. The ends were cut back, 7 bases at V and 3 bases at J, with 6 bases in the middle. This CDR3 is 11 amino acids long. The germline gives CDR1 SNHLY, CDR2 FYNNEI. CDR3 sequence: CASNRDYGYTF. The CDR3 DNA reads TGTGCCAGCAATCGCGACTATGGCTACACCTTC.

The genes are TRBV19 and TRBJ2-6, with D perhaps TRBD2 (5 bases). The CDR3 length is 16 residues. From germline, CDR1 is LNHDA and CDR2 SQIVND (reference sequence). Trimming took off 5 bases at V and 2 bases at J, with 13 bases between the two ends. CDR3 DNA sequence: TGTGCCAGTAGTCAGTCTCCCGGGGCTGGGGCCAACGTCCTGACTTTC. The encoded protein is CASSQSPGAGANVLTF. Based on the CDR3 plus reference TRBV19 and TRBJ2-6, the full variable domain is DGGITQSPKYLFRKEGQNVTLSCEQNLNHDAMYWYRQDPGQGLRLIYYSQIVNDFQKGDIAEGYSVSREKKESFPLTVTSAQKNPTAFYLCASSQSPGAGANVLTFGAGSRLTVL.

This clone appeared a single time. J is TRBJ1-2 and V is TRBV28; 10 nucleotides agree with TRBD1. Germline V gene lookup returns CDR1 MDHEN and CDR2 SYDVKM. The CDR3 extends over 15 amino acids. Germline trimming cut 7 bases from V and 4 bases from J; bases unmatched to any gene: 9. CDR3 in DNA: TGTGCCAGCATGACGTTGGGACAGGGGTTCTATGGCTACACCTTC. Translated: CASMTLGQGFYGYTF.

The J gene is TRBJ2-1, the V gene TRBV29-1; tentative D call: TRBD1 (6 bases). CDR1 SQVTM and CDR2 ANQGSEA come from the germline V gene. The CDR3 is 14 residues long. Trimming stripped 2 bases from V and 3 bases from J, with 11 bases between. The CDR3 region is CSVEPRGHYNEQFF. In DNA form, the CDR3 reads TGCAGCGTTGAACCCAGGGGACACTACAATGAGCAGTTCTTC.

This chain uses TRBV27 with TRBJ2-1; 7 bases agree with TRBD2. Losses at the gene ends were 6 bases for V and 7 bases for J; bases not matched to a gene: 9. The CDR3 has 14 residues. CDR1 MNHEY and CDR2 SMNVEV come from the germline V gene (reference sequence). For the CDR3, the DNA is TGTGCCAGCAGGATTAACGGGGGGATTAATGAGCAGTTCTTC. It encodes CASRINGGINEQFF.

CDR3: CAWSTGEGNIQYF. CDR3 sequence (DNA): TGTGCCTGGAGTACGGGGGAGGGGAACATTCAGTACTTC. This chain uses TRBV30 with TRBJ2-4, with 7 bases matching TRBD2. Germline CDR1 reads GTSNPN; CDR2 reads SVGIG (reference sequence). J gave up 7 bases and V 2 bases, and 5 bases lay outside the gene matches. This CDR3 comprises 13 residues.

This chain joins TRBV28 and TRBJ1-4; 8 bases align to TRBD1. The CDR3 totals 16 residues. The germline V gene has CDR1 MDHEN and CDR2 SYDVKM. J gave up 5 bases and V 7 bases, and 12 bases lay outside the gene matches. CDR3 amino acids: CASTRPRTGRNEKLFF. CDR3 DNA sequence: TGTGCCAGCACCAGACCGCGGACAGGGAGAAATGAAAAACTGTTTTTT.

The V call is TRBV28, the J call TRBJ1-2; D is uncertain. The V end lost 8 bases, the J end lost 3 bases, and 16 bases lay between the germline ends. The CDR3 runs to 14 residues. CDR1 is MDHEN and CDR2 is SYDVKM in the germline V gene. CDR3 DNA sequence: TGTGCCAGCGGGAGGACGTCGTACGACTATGGCTACACCTTC. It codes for CASGRTSYDYGYTF.